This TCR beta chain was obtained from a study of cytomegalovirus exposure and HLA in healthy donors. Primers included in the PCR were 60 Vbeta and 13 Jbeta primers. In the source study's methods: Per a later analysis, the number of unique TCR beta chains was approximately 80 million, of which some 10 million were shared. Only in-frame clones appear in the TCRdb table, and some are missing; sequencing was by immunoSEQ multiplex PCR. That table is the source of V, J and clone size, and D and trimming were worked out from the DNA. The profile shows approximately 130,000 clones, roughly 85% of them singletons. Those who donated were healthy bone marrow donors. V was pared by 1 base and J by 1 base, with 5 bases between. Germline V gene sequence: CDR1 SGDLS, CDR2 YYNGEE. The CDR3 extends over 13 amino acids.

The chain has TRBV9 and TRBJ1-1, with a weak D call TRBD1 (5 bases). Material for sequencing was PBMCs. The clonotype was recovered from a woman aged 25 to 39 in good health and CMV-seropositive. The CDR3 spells CASSVTGNTEAFF. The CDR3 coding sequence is TGTGCCAGCAGCGTAACAGGGAACACTGAAGCTTTCTTT.